This T cell receptor (beta chain) was obtained from a study of beta chain features in type 1 diabetes. Overall study results and limits: Although PCR might favor shorter templates, it would do so equally in patients and controls. Within each of all four CD4+ subsets, Type 1 diabetes patients had TCRB CDR3s that were moderately but significantly shorter.

On this clone itself: Its matching antigen is unknown.

The isolated RNA, all of it, was reverse transcribed, so expressed TCRB transcripts were what got sequenced. Sequenced naive, central memory and regulatory T cell samples produced an average of about 3.57 million reads. Clones were sequenced by immunoSEQ multiplex PCR, and TCRdb holds only the in-frame ones, with some missing. The data contain 240,000 or so clones, 20% of them singletons. V lost 5 bases and J lost 4, with 17 bases in between. Per the germline V gene, CDR1 is MDHEN and CDR2 is SYDVKM. CDR3 length equals 15 residues. Averaging roughly 100 mL, one heparinised blood draw was given by each donor. The authors sorted CD4+ naive, central memory, regulatory and stem cell-like memory cells via CD45RO/CCR7/CD25/CD127/CD95/CD27.

The sample taken for sequencing was naive CD4+ T cells from blood. The TCR originated in a woman aged 40-49 years with type 1 diabetes. The chain carries TRBV28 and TRBJ2-5, with a possible D match to TRBD1 (6 bases). CDR3 in amino acids: CASSPQGRGSETQYF. DNA for the CDR3: TGTGCCAGCAGTCCTCAGGGGCGAGGGTCAGAGACCCAGTACTTC.